This entry lists 21 T cell receptor beta chains sequenced from one sample in a study of T cells in Graves' hyperthyroidism and ophthalmopathy. RNA transcripts were the template for amplifying TCR beta CDR3 regions. First-round RT-PCR of the TCR CDR3 relied on the HTBI primer set. TCRdb re-analysed the multiplex PCR reads in MiXCR, keeping a single row per CDR3 protein. Here the sample spans about 130,000 distinct CDR3 sequences, around 20% being singletons. The sequencing sample was made of blood. These receptors came from a woman aged 50 to 60 with Graves' hyperthyroidism that later progressed to Graves' ophthalmopathy.

This clonotype was detected many times. V and J are TRBV7-2 and TRBJ2-1; 11 nucleotides match TRBD2. The junction had 12 bases not matched to a gene; V was cut back by 7 bases and J by 7 bases. The CDR3 consists of 16 residues. CDR1 and CDR2 from the germline V gene are SGHTA and FQGNSA. CDR3 in DNA: TGTGCCAGCAACCCGCCCCGGACTAGCGGGCGAAATGAGCAGTTCTTC. Translating it yields CASNPPRTSGRNEQFF.

This clonotype showed up just a few times. J is TRBJ2-1 and V is TRBV15; TRBD1 matches 9 bases. CDR1 and CDR2 from the germline V gene are LNHNV and YYDKDF (reference sequence). V was pared by 5 bases and J by 8 bases, with 13 bases of the junction left unmatched. The CDR3 is 16 residues long. The CDR3 DNA follows: TGTGCCACCAGCGGCACTACAGGGGGCGCTTATCATGAGCAGTTCTTC. Amino acids: CATSGTTGGAYHEQFF.

This clonotype was seen at least ten times. V is TRBV7-3 and J is TRBJ2-2, with a tentative D call TRBD1 (6 bases). CDR3 size: 15 residues. The V end was cut by 5 bases, the J end by 3 bases, with 13 bases between. Germline loops: CDR1 SGHTA, CDR2 FQGTGA. The DNA of the CDR3 is TGTGCCAGCAGCGCCCAGGGGTCTCACACCGGGGAGCTGTTTTTT. It translates to CASSAQGSHTGELFF.

At least ten counts were recorded for this clonotype. The V call is TRBV5-6, the J call TRBJ1-2; 7 bases are a match to TRBD1. The V segment lost 4 bases and the J segment 6 bases; nucleotides outside the gene matches: 6. Per germline, CDR1 SGHDT and CDR2 YYEEEE. This CDR3 comprises 13 residues. In DNA, the CDR3 is TGTGCCAGCAGCCCGACAGGGAGGGATGGCTACACCTTC. This encodes CASSPTGRDGYTF.

The rearrangement joins TRBV5-1 to TRBJ1-1; 8 nucleotides align to TRBD1. This CDR3 is 15 amino acids long. V shed 4 bases, J shed 4 bases, and the junction held 9 bases outside the gene matches. CDR1 SGHRS and CDR2 YFSETQ come from the germline V gene. The CDR3 spells CASSTNRGTGTEAFF. In DNA, the CDR3 is TGCGCCAGCAGCACGAACAGGGGGACGGGCACTGAAGCTTTCTTT.

In its sample, this clonotype was seen many times. The J gene is TRBJ1-5, the V gene TRBV18, with TRBD1 matching 7 bases. Germline CDR1 is KGHSH and CDR2 is LQKENI. The J segment lost 5 bases and the V segment lost 6 bases, leaving 10 bases of the junction unmatched. The CDR3 contains 15 residues. The CDR3 bases are TGTGCCAGCTCCCCGGTACAGGGGTCCGATCAGCCCCAGCATTTT. This gives the protein CASSPVQGSDQPQHF.

This clonotype was seen repeatedly, ten times or more. The V gene is TRBV7-2, the J gene TRBJ2-1; 7 bases are shared with TRBD2. Germline V gene sequence: CDR1 SGHTA, CDR2 FQGNSA. Unmatched junction bases numbered 2, after V lost 0 bases and J lost 3 bases. The CDR3 is made up of 15 amino acids. CDR3 DNA: TGTGCCAGCAGCTTAGCTAGCGGGCTCTACAATGAGCAGTTCTTC. Amino acids: CASSLASGLYNEQFF.

CDR3 sequence: CASRTGARESPLHF. DNA for the CDR3: TGTGCCAGCAGGACGGGGGCGCGGGAATCACCCCTCCACTTT. This chain links TRBV2 with TRBJ1-6; D perhaps matches TRBD1 (6 bases). This CDR3 comprises 14 residues. Germline CDR1 is SNHLY and CDR2 is FYNNEI. Deletions cut 6 bases from V and 10 bases from J, with 16 bases between. Full variable domain (rest looked up from reference TRBV2 and TRBJ1-6): EPEVTQTPSHQVTQMGQEVILRCVPISNHLYFYWYRQILGQKVEFLVSFYNNEISEKSEIFDDQFSVERPDGSNFTLKIRSTKLEDSAMYFCASRTGARESPLHFGNGTRLTVT.

This clonotype was recorded at least ten times. The CDR3, as DNA: TGTGCCAGCCGCAAATCTTCGGGGTATGGCTACACCTTC. Its protein product is CASRKSSGYGYTF. The chain recombines TRBV27 with TRBJ1-2; D uncertain. V lost 8 bases, J lost 5 bases, and 15 bases lay in between. This CDR3 has 13 amino acids. Germline V lookup: CDR1 MNHEY, CDR2 SMNVEV (reference sequence).

This chain connects TRBV11-2 to TRBJ2-7, with TRBD2 identical over 7 bases. V trimming: 6 bases; J trimming: 4 bases; junction bases outside the gene matches: 3. The CDR3 contains 12 residues. Per germline, CDR1 SGHAT and CDR2 FQNNGV. The CDR3 region is CASSRAGYEQYF. CDR3 sequence (DNA): TGTGCCAGCAGTCGAGCGGGGTACGAGCAGTACTTC.

This clonotype was seen many times. CDR3 sequence: CASSLLAGVRDTQYF. The CDR3 coding sequence is TGTGCCAGCAGCCTTCTAGCGGGAGTACGGGATACGCAGTATTTT. The rearrangement links TRBV7-9 to TRBJ2-3, with 10 bases lining up with TRBD2. Germline assignment: CDR1 SEHNR and CDR2 FQNEAQ (reference sequence). The CDR3 contains 15 residues. Trimming cost V 5 bases and J 6 bases; bases outside gene matches: 8.

This clonotype has just a few counts. The rearrangement links TRBV6-1 to TRBJ1-2, with 7 bases aligning to TRBD1. The germline V gene encodes CDR1 MNHNS and CDR2 SASEGT. The CDR3 contains 15 residues. V lost 6 bases and J lost 5; bases outside the gene matches: 12. This CDR3 reads CASRSPMGQLYGYTF. DNA of the CDR3: TGTGCCAGCAGGAGCCCGATGGGACAGCTTTATGGCTACACCTTC.

At least ten counts were recorded for this clonotype. This CDR3 is CASSLGGHNEQFF. The CDR3, as DNA: TGTGCCAGCAGCTTAGGCGGCCACAATGAGCAGTTCTTC. J is TRBJ2-1 and V is TRBV7-2; D not certain. Trimming left V 1 base short and J 5 bases short, with 6 bases between. The germline gives CDR1 SGHTA, CDR2 FQGNSA. This CDR3 has 13 amino acids. The variable domain in full, completed from reference TRBV7-2 and TRBJ2-1, reads GAGVSQSPSNKVTEKGKDVELRCDPISGHTALYWYRQSLGQGLEFLIYFQGNSAPDKSGLPSDRFSAERTGGSVSTLTIQRTQQEDSAVYLCASSLGGHNEQFFGPGTRLTVL.

This clonotype has a single count. A clone one base away is much larger, so this may be a read error. V is TRBV7-9 and J is TRBJ2-7, with 7 nucleotides matching TRBD1. Germline V CDR1 and CDR2: SEHNR, FQNEAQ (reference sequence). The junction had 6 bases not matched to a gene; V was cut back by 5 bases and J by 5 bases. This CDR3 contains 13 residues. CDR3 in DNA: TGTGCCAGCAGCGAACAGGGGCCCAACGAGCAGTACTTC. Amino acid sequence: CASSEQGPNEQYF. The full variable domain, its missing parts supplied by reference TRBV7-9 and TRBJ2-7, is DTGVSQNPRHKITKRGQNVTFRCDPISEHNRLYWYRQTLGQGPEFLTYFQNEAQLEKSRLLSDRFSAERPKGSFSTLEIQRTEQGDSAMYLCASSEQGPNEQYFGPGTRLTVT.

A remark on this clonotype: Given a much more abundant clone one base away, this may be a read error. The chain links TRBV7-8 to TRBJ2-1; TRBD1 matches 7 bases. Germline V gives CDR1 SGHVS, CDR2 FQNEAQ. There are 14 residues in the CDR3. CDR3: CASSSGQYMNGQFF. The CDR3 region has the DNA TGTGCCAGCAGCTCGGGACAGTATATGAATGGGCAGTTCTTC.

This chain uses TRBV7-9 with TRBJ2-7; weak D call: TRBD1 (5 bases). The CDR3 covers 14 residues. V was trimmed by 5 bases and J by 0 bases, leaving 11 bases between them. Germline V gene sequence: CDR1 SEHNR, CDR2 FQNEAQ (reference sequence). As DNA, the CDR3 is TGTGCCAGCAGCCCAGCCAGGGACTCCTACGAGCAGTACTTC. Its protein is CASSPARDSYEQYF.

This clonotype appeared many times. CDR3: CASSPGTGAEQYF. The DNA for the CDR3 is TGTGCCAGCAGCCCCGGGACAGGGGCCGAGCAGTACTTC. The chain employs TRBV27 and TRBJ2-7; TRBD1 aligns across 10 bases. The CDR3 spans 13 residues. V gave up 6 bases and J gave up 6 bases; unmatched junction bases: 5. Germline values: CDR1 MNHEY, CDR2 SMNVEV (reference sequence).

This clonotype came up many times. The CDR3 region is CASSTGWNQPQHF. CDR3 coding DNA: TGTGCCAGCAGCACAGGGTGGAATCAGCCCCAGCATTTT. The chain combines TRBV7-2 with TRBJ1-5, with D possibly matching TRBD1 (6 bases). Looked up from germline, CDR1 is SGHTA and CDR2 is FQGNSA. The CDR3 extends over 13 amino acids. V lost 5 bases and J lost 4, with 9 bases in between.

Ten or more counts support this clonotype. This sequence joins TRBV7-8 and TRBJ2-1; TRBD2 is a possible D gene (6 bases). The CDR3 sequence is 13 residues long. The V end lost 0 bases, the J end lost 10 bases, and 10 bases lay between the germline ends. From germline, CDR1 is SGHVS and CDR2 FQNEAQ. The CDR3: CASSLAGRGEQFF. Here the CDR3 DNA reads TGTGCCAGCAGCTTAGCAGGGCGGGGCGAGCAGTTCTTC.

In this sample, this clonotype turned up many times. V usage is TRBV29-1 and J usage is TRBJ2-7; no clear D gene. The ends were cut back, 4 bases at V and 0 bases at J, with 19 bases in the middle. The CDR3 has 16 amino acids. Germline V CDR1 and CDR2: SQVTM, ANQGSEA. CDR3 sequence: CSVVSLGQAYSYEQYF. The DNA for the CDR3 is TGCAGCGTTGTATCATTAGGGCAGGCGTACTCCTACGAGCAGTACTTC.

This clonotype was counted ten times or more. This chain connects TRBV18 to TRBJ1-5, with D unclear. The germline gives CDR1 KGHSH, CDR2 LQKENI. The V gene lost 2 bases and the J gene lost 5 bases, with 7 bases spanning the gap. The CDR3 sequence is 13 residues long. The CDR3 region is CASSPEADQPQHF. CDR3 nucleotide sequence: TGTGCCAGCTCACCAGAGGCAGATCAGCCCCAGCATTTT.